These 11 T cell receptor beta chains originate from one sample sequenced in a study of T-cell memory formation after mild COVID-19. TCRdb reprocessed the 5' RACE reads via MiXCR and lists one record per CDR3 protein. The sample holds 300,000 to 400,000 distinct CDR3 sequences; around 27% are singletons and the top ten take 13%. The sample consisted of PBMCs or a T cell subset sorted from them (not recorded which). These receptors were taken from an adult woman who had mild COVID-19 (a few samples of this study predate the infection). Cell type and time point are not known.

The V and J genes are TRBV5-1 and TRBJ1-1; D might be TRBD1 (6 bases). Trimming took off 0 bases at V and 0 bases at J, with 15 bases between the two ends. The CDR3 is 17 amino acids. Germline-derived CDR1 and CDR2 are SGHRS and YFSETQ. This chain's CDR3 is CASSLVTGMVLNTEAFF. In nucleotides, the CDR3 is TGCGCCAGCAGCTTGGTTACAGGGATGGTTTTGAACACTGAAGCTTTCTTT. The variable domain in full, completed from reference TRBV5-1 and TRBJ1-1, reads KAGVTQTPRYLIKTRGQQVTLSCSPISGHRSVSWYQQTPGQGLQFLFEYFSETQRNKGNFPGRFSGRQFSNSRSEMNVSTLELGDSALYLCASSLVTGMVLNTEAFFGQGTRLTVV.

The chain employs TRBV30 and TRBJ2-7, with 12 bases matching TRBD2. The CDR3 covers 13 residues. Germline-derived CDR1 and CDR2 are GTSNPN and SVGIG (reference sequence). V dropped 5 bases and J dropped 2; count of bases not matched to a gene: 1. The DNA of the CDR3 is TGTGCCTGGGGACTAGCGGGAACCTACGAGCAGTACTTC. Amino acid sequence: CAWGLAGTYEQYF.

The chain recombines TRBV20-1 with TRBJ2-1; 13 bases are a match to TRBD2. The germline V gene encodes CDR1 DFQATT and CDR2 SNEGSKA (reference sequence). V shed 6 bases, J shed 1 base, and the junction held 3 bases outside the gene matches. The CDR3 sequence is 15 residues long. In DNA form, the CDR3 reads TGCAGTGCGCGGACTAGCGGGAGATCCTACAATGAGCAGTTCTTC. Translated: CSARTSGRSYNEQFF.

This clonotype was found a few times. The rearrangement uses TRBV3-1 and TRBJ2-7; 7 bases align to TRBD1. CDR1 LGHDT and CDR2 YNNKEL come from the germline V gene (reference sequence). The CDR3 is 14 amino acids. Losses at the gene ends were 4 bases for V and 3 bases for J; bases not matched to a gene: 6. CDR3 residues: CASSLRDRHYEQYF. CDR3 sequence (DNA): TGTGCCAGCAGCCTCCGGGACAGACACTACGAGCAGTACTTC.

This chain joins TRBV7-2 and TRBJ2-5; weak D call: TRBD1 (7 bases). Germline V gene sequence: CDR1 SGHTA, CDR2 FQGNSA. CDR3 length: 14 amino acids. V gave up 5 bases and J gave up 4 bases, with 14 bases separating them. The CDR3 region is CASSPGQRAETQYF. CDR3 bases: TGTGCCAGCAGCCCGGGACAGCGGGCAGAGACCCAGTACTTC.

This clonotype appeared a few times. The chain employs TRBV30 and TRBJ1-5, with D unresolved. Germline lookup yields CDR1 GTSNPN and CDR2 SVGIG (reference sequence). V gave up 2 bases and J gave up 5 bases, with 10 bases separating them. This CDR3 has 13 residues. CDR3 protein: CAWSSEIDQPQHF. Written as DNA, the CDR3 is TGTGCCTGGAGTTCGGAGATCGATCAGCCCCAGCATTTT.

The chain employs TRBV6-5 and TRBJ1-2; D remains ambiguous. With 0 bases removed from V and 7 bases from J, the gap between germline ends came to 12 bases. This CDR3 has 14 residues. Germline CDR1 MNHEY, CDR2 SVGAGI. In DNA, the CDR3 is TGTGCCAGCAGTTACTCCGGAGGATTTGGTGGCTACACCTTC. Translated, it gives CASSYSGGFGGYTF.

This clonotype was observed a handful of times. The V call is TRBV20-1, the J call TRBJ2-1; D is perhaps TRBD1 (6 bases). Germline V gene lookup returns CDR1 DFQATT and CDR2 SNEGSKA (reference sequence). The germline V and J ends were trimmed by 8 bases and 9 bases, with 26 bases remaining between them. The CDR3 totals 15 residues. CDR3 DNA: TGCAGTACCACCAGGGGATTTTCCCCAGGTTCTGAGCAGTTCTTC. Encoded protein: CSTTRGFSPGSEQFF.

This chain connects TRBV2 to TRBJ2-7, with 9 bases matching TRBD1. This CDR3 region has 15 residues. V trimming: 7 bases; J trimming: 1 base; junction bases outside the gene matches: 8. Germline values: CDR1 SNHLY, CDR2 FYNNEI. The CDR3: CASKRDREMSYEQYF. The CDR3 DNA reads as TGTGCCAGCAAACGGGACAGGGAAATGTCCTACGAGCAGTACTTC.

In its sample, this clonotype was seen many times. The J gene is TRBJ2-7, the V gene TRBV7-3; 8 nucleotides line up with TRBD2. V shed 5 bases, J shed 2 bases, and the junction held 5 bases outside the gene matches. Germline V gene data show CDR1 as SGHTA and CDR2 as FQGTGA. The CDR3 length is 14 residues. For the CDR3, the DNA is TGTGCCAGCAGCGCTACCGGGGGGGCCTACGAGCAGTACTTC. Translating gives CASSATGGAYEQYF.

This sequence joins TRBV29-1 and TRBJ2-7, with unresolved D. Trimming pared 6 bases from V and 0 bases from J, leaving 18 bases between. CDR1 is SQVTM and CDR2 is ANQGSEA in the germline V gene. This CDR3 is built from 15 residues. In nucleotides, the CDR3 is TGCAGCGTCGCTATAGGGTTGGGAAGCTCCTACGAGCAGTACTTC. Its translation: CSVAIGLGSSYEQYF.